The 4 T cell receptor beta chains below all came from one sample that was sequenced in a study of cytomegalovirus exposure and HLA in healthy donors. PCR involved 60 Vbeta and 13 Jbeta primers. Sequenced by immunoSEQ multiplex PCR; TCRdb stores in-frame clones only, minus some. Of about 140,000 clones in the sample, around 59% were seen once. The sample taken for sequencing was PBMCs. These receptor sequences come from a male donor in good health and CMV-seronegative.

This chain uses TRBV5-5 with TRBJ1-1; 7 bases line up with TRBD1. CDR3 length equals 15 residues. In germline, CDR1 is SGHKS, CDR2 YYEKEE (reference sequence). The trim removed 4 bases at V and 5 bases at J, leaving 11 bases unmatched. The CDR3 reads CASSPFKGAGTEAFF. CDR3 in DNA: TGTGCCAGCAGCCCTTTTAAGGGGGCAGGGACTGAAGCTTTCTTT.

The chain has TRBV7-9 and TRBJ1-1; unclear D gene. Deletions cut 2 bases from V and 1 base from J, with 5 bases between. The CDR3 totals 13 residues. CDR1 and CDR2 from the germline V gene are SEHNR and FQNEAQ (reference sequence). CDR3 region: CASSLWQNTEAFF. CDR3 coding DNA: TGTGCCAGCAGCTTATGGCAGAACACTGAAGCTTTCTTT.

The chain carries TRBV4-1 and TRBJ1-6; 8 bases align to TRBD1. Germline trimming cut 6 bases from V and 8 bases from J; bases unmatched to any gene: 0. The CDR3 length is 12 residues. In germline, CDR1 is MGHRA, CDR2 YSYEKL. Here the CDR3 DNA reads TGCGCCAGCAGGGGACAGGATTCACCCCTCCACTTT. Protein: CASRGQDSPLHF.

V gene TRBV2 combines with J gene TRBJ2-5, with TRBD2 identical over 13 bases. Germline lookup yields CDR1 SNHLY and CDR2 FYNNEI. Trimming removed 7 bases from V and 3 bases from J; junction bases left unmatched: 2. The CDR3 runs to 14 residues. This CDR3 is CASKGTSGEETQYF. The CDR3 DNA reads TGTGCCAGCAAAGGGACTAGCGGGGAAGAGACCCAGTACTTC. The whole variable domain, remainder taken from reference TRBV2 and TRBJ2-5, is EPEVTQTPSHQVTQMGQEVILRCVPISNHLYFYWYRQILGQKVEFLVSFYNNEISEKSEIFDDQFSVERPDGSNFTLKIRSTKLEDSAMYFCASKGTSGEETQYFGPGTRLLVL.